Listed here are 8 T cell receptor beta chains from one sample, sequenced in a study of cytomegalovirus exposure and HLA in healthy donors. Amplification used 60 Vbeta primers and 13 Jbeta primers. The protocol was immunoSEQ multiplex PCR, while the TCRdb copy is restricted to in-frame clones and leaves out a portion. The data show 90,000 to 130,000 clones, around 76% seen once. Sequencing was performed on PBMCs. Receptors originate from a man aged 25-45 years in good health and CMV-seropositive.

In this sample, this clone turned up once. The chain links TRBV2 to TRBJ1-6; D might be TRBD1 (5 bases). V was cut by 7 bases and J by 6 bases, with 10 bases left in between. Germline-derived CDR1 and CDR2 are SNHLY and FYNNEI. The CDR3 totals 13 residues. The CDR3 is CASTLGPNSPLHF. The CDR3 coding sequence is TGTGCCAGCACCCTGGGGCCTAATTCACCCCTCCACTTT.

The chain carries TRBV9 and TRBJ2-6, with D possibly matching TRBD1 (6 bases). The germline CDR1 and CDR2 sequences are SGDLS and YYNGEE. CDR3 size: 20 residues. Trimming removed 3 bases from V and 0 bases from J, with 22 bases in between. This chain's CDR3 is CASSDPLFRDNFSGANVLTF. DNA for the CDR3: TGTGCCAGCAGCGACCCCCTCTTCCGGGACAACTTCTCTGGGGCCAACGTCCTGACTTTC.

The J gene is TRBJ1-1, the V gene TRBV30, with 9 bases lining up with TRBD1. Germline V gives CDR1 GTSNPN, CDR2 SVGIG (reference sequence). This CDR3 has 13 amino acids. V was clipped by 5 bases and J by 4 bases; unmatched bases: 5. The CDR3 DNA reads TGTGCCTGGGATAAGACAGGGGGCACTGAAGCTTTCTTT. Its protein product is CAWDKTGGTEAFF.

The gene calls are TRBV6-5 and TRBJ2-1; D may be TRBD1 (6 bases). This CDR3 region has 13 residues. Germline V CDR1 and CDR2: MNHEY, SVGAGI. The germline V and J ends were trimmed by 6 bases and 9 bases, with 15 bases remaining between them. Here the CDR3 reads CASRGQVRTEQFF. For the CDR3, the DNA is TGTGCCAGCAGGGGACAAGTCCGAACTGAGCAGTTCTTC.

The rearrangement uses TRBV7-6 and TRBJ2-7; 7 nucleotides line up with TRBD1. Germline V gene data show CDR1 as SGHVS and CDR2 as FNYEAQ. V dropped 4 bases and J dropped 7; count of bases not matched to a gene: 7. This CDR3 is 13 amino acids long. The CDR3 loop is CASSSDRAREQYF. CDR3 nucleotide sequence: TGTGCCAGCAGCTCCGACAGGGCGCGGGAGCAGTACTTC.

This sequence joins TRBV4-3 and TRBJ2-7, with 12 bases identical to TRBD2. The CDR3 is 15 residues long. V lost 3 bases, J lost 1 base, and 1 base stayed unmatched. Germline values: CDR1 LGHNA, CDR2 YSLEER. The CDR3 region has the DNA TGCGCCAGCAGCCATGGGACTAGCGGGTCCTACGAGCAGTACTTC. It yields the protein CASSHGTSGSYEQYF.

The chain couples TRBV18 to TRBJ2-3; D uncertain. The length of the CDR3 is 13 residues. Germline values: CDR1 KGHSH, CDR2 LQKENI. V lost 4 bases to trimming and J lost 6 bases, with 11 bases between them. CDR3 in amino acids: CASSRYLVDTQYF. The DNA for the CDR3 is TGTGCCAGCTCACGTTATCTAGTGGATACGCAGTATTTT.

This sequence joins TRBV30 and TRBJ1-3; D gene unclear. This CDR3 spans 16 amino acids. The germline V and J ends were trimmed by 0 bases and 0 bases, with 12 bases remaining between them. Germline-derived CDR1 and CDR2 are GTSNPN and SVGIG (reference sequence). The CDR3 region is CAWSVLEAFSGNTIYF. CDR3 in DNA: TGTGCCTGGAGTGTACTAGAGGCATTCTCTGGAAACACCATATATTTT. Combining the CDR3 with reference TRBV30 and TRBJ1-3 gives the whole variable domain SQTIHQWPATLVQPVGSPLSLECTVEGTSNPNLYWYRQAAGRGLQLLFYSVGIGQISSEVPQNLSASRPQDRQFILSSKKLLLSDSGFYLCAWSVLEAFSGNTIYFGEGSWLTVV.